The entry below gives a single T cell receptor beta chain sequence along with its context. It lacks a known antigen. One base away there is no much larger clone; base qualities are not given. This specimen belongs to a study of breast tumors, draining lymph nodes, adjacent tissues (dated by TCRdb to the mid-2010s). Turning to the overall study: The study compared TCR beta repertoires across tumor, adjacent nontumor tissue and axillary lymph nodes from breast cancer patients. The study aimed to assess the relationships and possible T-cell exchange between tumor, surrounding tissue and draining lymph node repertoires in human breast cancer. Broader findings and caveats from the paper: The conclusion that tumor T cells originate in lymph nodes was presented as consistent with a hypothesis rather than as directly demonstrated. Tumor and nontumor tissue repertoires were significantly more similar in luminal-like than in basal-like breast cancer. Tumor T-cell repertoires showed less diversity than lymph node repertoires and more diversity than nontumor tissue repertoires, and tumor T-cell repertoires showed preferential V and J gene usage. The data were judged consistent with most tumor T cells deriving from the lymph node and then expanding within tumor tissue.

The run used an Illumina HiSeq 2000. Multiplex PCR amplification was used to build the TCR beta chain libraries. The amplified TCR beta chain products were analyzed by high-throughput sequencing. TCRdb reanalyzed the raw reads on its own, using fastp at Q25 for trimming and MiXCR for clone calling, and kept in-frame beta chains. Each entry merges the rows of one CDR3 protein and shows their most common DNA and genes. The sample data list about 200,000 distinct CDR3 sequences, and about 32% of these were observed just once. Jointly, the top ten make up roughly 4.3% of the sample. Lymph node samples were obtained from the axillary draining lymph nodes of breast cancer patients. Its CDR3 holds 15 amino acids, cysteine through phenylalanine. Kept here is only the CDR3 DNA, which spans 45 bases and is read in frame from base 1. In the germline V gene, CDR1 corresponds to KGHDR and CDR2 to SFDVKD. V is cut by 4 bases and J by 8 bases, and the space between the germline ends is 16 bases.

The chain links TRBV24-1 with TRBJ1-4; no confident D gene assignment can be made. This receptor was taken from a female donor with breast cancer. Some clones in this sample may be carry-over from other donors' samples. The sequencing sample was made of axillary lymph node tissue. The DNA sequence is given as TGTGCCACCAGTGAACCTAGTGGGTCCCGCGAAAAACTGTTTTTT. Its translation is CATSEPSGSREKLFF.